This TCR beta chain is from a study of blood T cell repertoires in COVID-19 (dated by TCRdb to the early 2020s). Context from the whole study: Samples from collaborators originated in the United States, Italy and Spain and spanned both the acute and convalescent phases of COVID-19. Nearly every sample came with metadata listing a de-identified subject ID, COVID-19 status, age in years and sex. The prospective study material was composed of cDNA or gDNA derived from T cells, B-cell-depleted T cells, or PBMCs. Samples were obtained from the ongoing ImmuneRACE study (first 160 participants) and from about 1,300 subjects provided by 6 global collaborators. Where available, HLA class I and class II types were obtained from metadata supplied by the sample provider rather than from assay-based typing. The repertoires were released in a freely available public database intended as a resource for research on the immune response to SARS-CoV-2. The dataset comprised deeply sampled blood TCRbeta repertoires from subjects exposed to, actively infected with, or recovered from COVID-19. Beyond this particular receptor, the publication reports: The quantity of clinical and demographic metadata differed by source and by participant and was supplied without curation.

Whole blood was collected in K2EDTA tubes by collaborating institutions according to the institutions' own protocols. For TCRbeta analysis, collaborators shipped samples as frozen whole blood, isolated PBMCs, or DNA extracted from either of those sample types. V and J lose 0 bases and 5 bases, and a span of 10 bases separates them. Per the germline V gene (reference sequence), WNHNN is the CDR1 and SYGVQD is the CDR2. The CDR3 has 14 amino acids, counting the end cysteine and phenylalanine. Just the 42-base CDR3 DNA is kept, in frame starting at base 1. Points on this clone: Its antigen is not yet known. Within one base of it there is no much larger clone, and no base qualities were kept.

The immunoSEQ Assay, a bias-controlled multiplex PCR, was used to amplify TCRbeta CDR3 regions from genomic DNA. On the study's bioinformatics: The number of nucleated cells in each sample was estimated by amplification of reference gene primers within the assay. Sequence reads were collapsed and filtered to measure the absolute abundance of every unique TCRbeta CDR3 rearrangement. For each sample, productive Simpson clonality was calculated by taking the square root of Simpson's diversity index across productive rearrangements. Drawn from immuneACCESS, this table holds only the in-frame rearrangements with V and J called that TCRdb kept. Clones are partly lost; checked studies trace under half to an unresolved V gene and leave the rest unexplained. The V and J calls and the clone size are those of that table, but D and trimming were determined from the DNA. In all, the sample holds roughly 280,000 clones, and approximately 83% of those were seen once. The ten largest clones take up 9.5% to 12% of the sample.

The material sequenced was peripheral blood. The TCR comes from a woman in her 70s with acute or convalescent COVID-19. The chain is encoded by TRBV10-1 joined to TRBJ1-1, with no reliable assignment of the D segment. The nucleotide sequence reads TGCGCCAGCAGTGAGTCGTTAGTGTTGACTGAAGCTTTCTTT. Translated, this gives CASSESLVLTEAFF.